Sequencing of this TCR beta chain was carried out in a study of beta chain features in type 1 diabetes. Reverse transcription of all isolated RNA meant that expressed TCRB transcripts were sequenced. Clones were read by immunoSEQ multiplex PCR, and TCRdb kept only the in-frame ones, dropping some. The sample consists of about 350,000 clones, 20% of them appearing once. V lost 5 bases, J lost 7 bases, and 6 bases stayed unmatched. This CDR3 is built from 13 residues. The V gene's germline CDR1 is MNHEY and CDR2 SVGAGI. This chain connects TRBV6-5 to TRBJ1-1; 8 bases are a match to TRBD1. Sequenced input: naive CD4+ T cells from blood. This receptor was identified in a woman aged 18-29 years in good health. The CDR3 protein is CASSPLDRGEAFF. The CDR3 region has the DNA TGTGCCAGCAGTCCCCTTGACAGGGGTGAAGCTTTCTTT.